This TCR beta chain was recovered during a study of post-analysis software for immune sequencing data. About the study: As for disease course, relapsing-remitting, secondary progressive and progressive-relapsing multiple sclerosis were all included. Study-level findings and limits: TRBV segments more frequent in patients than in controls numbered several and included TRBV5-6, TRBV5-1 and TRBV20-1. Controls showed significantly higher normalized Chao1 diversity than did multiple sclerosis patients. Batch-matched samples strongly co-clustered by F measure.

A word on this clonotype: Its target is not known.

Germline CDR1 is KGHSH and CDR2 is LQKENI. The CDR3 loop spans 16 amino acids. The germline V and J ends were trimmed by 2 bases and 1 base, with 14 bases remaining between them. Carried by the TCR beta cDNA libraries were unique molecular identifiers. There were 1 to 10 million T cells, and 510,000 or so cDNA molecules came from them. TCRdb re-analysed the PCR reads in MiXCR, keeping a single row per CDR3 protein. This table has about 770,000 distinct CDR3 sequences, just over 45% appearing once. The V gene is TRBV18, the J gene TRBJ2-5, with unresolved D. The source material was blood. The clonotype comes from a girl aged 10 to 17 with multiple sclerosis. CDR3 coding DNA: TGTGCCAGCTCACCAGTTCAAGGGTTCTTCCAAGAGACCCAGTACTTC. As protein: CASSPVQGFFQETQYF.